This T cell receptor beta chain was documented in a study of T cell changes during pregnancy in multiple sclerosis. Libraries were prepared by immunoSEQ multiplex PCR; TCRdb keeps only in-frame clonotypes and omits some of them. The table has under 100,000 clones, under 95% seen once. Germline lookup yields CDR1 SEHNR and CDR2 FQNEAQ (reference sequence). V lost 5 bases, J lost 13 bases, and 15 bases lay in between. The CDR3 consists of 13 residues. V gene TRBV7-9 combines with J gene TRBJ1-6, with D possibly TRBD1 on 6 matching bases. The receptor's source is a female donor in good health, enrolled as a control in a pregnancy study. Sequenced material: peripheral blood, taken in the first trimester of pregnancy. The CDR3 coding sequence is TGTGCCAGCAGCCGGAGTGGCACAGGGCCCCTCCACTTT. As protein: CASSRSGTGPLHF.